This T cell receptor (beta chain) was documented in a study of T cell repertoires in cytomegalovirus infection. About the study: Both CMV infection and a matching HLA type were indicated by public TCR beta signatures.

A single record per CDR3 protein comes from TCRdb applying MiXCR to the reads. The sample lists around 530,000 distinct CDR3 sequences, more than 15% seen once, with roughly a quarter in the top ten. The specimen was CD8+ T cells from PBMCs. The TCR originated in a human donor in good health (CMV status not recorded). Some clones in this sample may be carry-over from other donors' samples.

CDR3 residues: CASSLTGGRREQYF. The DNA for the CDR3 is TGTGCCAGCAGTCTAACAGGGGGCCGCCGCGAGCAGTACTTC. The V call is TRBV27, the J call TRBJ2-7, with 9 bases fitting TRBD1. The V and J ends lost 5 bases and 6 bases, in that order; junction bases with no gene match: 8. Germline CDR1 and CDR2: MNHEY and SMNVEV (reference sequence). This CDR3 comprises 14 residues.